This T cell receptor beta chain comes out of a study (dated by TCRdb to the early 2010s). Via the germline V gene (reference sequence), CDR1 is GTSNPN and CDR2 SVGIG. The CDR3, from cysteine to phenylalanine, totals 16 residues. The retained sequence is limited to the CDR3, 48 bases, with the frame set at the first base. Relative to germline, V is missing 5 bases and J is missing 6 bases, with 15 bases of the junction outside any gene match. About this clonotype itself: Its cognate antigen has yet to be identified. One base away there is no much larger clone; base qualities are not given.

For sequencing, an Illumina Genome Analyzer IIx was employed. TCRdb handled the public reads itself, with Q25 trimming in fastp and clone calling in MiXCR, and kept productive beta chains. Rows with one shared CDR3 protein collapse into an entry with the most common genes and DNA. This sample gives about 15,000 distinct CDR3 sequences in total; 30% to 40% of them show up just once. The ten largest clones capture around 15% of the sample. The material sequenced was blood. The chain couples TRBV30 to TRBJ2-1; TRBD2 lines up with 8 middle nucleotides. The sequence was obtained from a human donor. In nucleotides, the sequence is TGTGCCTGGGTGGGGCTAGCGGGCCGCCATGGCAATGAGCAGTTCTTC. This yields the protein CAWVGLAGRHGNEQFF.